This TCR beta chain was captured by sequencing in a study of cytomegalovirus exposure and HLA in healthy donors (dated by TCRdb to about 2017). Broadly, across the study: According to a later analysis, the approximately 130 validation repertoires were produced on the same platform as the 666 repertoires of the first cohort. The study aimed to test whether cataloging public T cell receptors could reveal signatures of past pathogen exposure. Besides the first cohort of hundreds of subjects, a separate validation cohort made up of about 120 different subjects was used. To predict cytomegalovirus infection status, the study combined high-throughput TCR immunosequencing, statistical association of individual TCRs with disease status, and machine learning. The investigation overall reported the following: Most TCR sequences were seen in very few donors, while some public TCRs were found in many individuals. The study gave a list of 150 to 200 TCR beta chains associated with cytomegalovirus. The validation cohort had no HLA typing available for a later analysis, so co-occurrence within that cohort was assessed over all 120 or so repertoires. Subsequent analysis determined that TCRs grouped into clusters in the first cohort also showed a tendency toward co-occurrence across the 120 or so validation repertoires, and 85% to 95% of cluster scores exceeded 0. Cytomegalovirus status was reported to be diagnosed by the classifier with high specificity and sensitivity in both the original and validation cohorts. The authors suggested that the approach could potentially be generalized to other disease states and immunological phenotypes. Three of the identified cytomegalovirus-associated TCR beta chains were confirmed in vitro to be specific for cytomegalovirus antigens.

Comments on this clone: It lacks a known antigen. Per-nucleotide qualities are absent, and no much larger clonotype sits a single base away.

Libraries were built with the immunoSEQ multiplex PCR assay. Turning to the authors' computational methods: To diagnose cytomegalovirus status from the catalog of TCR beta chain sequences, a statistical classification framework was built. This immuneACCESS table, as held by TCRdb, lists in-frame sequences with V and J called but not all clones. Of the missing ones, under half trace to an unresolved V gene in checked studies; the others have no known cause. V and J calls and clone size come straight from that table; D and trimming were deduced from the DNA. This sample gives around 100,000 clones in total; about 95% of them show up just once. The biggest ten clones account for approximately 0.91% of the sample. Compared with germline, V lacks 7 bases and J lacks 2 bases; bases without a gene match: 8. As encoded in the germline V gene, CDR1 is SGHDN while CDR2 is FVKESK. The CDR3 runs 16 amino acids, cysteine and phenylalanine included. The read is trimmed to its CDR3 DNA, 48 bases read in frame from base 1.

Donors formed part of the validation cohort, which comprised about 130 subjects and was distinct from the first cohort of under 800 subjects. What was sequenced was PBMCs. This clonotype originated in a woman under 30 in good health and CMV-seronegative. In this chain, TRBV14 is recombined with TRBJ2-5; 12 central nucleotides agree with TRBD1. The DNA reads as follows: TGTGCCAGCAACCACCGGGACAGGGGGCGGCAAGAGACCCAGTACTTC. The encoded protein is CASNHRDRGRQETQYF.